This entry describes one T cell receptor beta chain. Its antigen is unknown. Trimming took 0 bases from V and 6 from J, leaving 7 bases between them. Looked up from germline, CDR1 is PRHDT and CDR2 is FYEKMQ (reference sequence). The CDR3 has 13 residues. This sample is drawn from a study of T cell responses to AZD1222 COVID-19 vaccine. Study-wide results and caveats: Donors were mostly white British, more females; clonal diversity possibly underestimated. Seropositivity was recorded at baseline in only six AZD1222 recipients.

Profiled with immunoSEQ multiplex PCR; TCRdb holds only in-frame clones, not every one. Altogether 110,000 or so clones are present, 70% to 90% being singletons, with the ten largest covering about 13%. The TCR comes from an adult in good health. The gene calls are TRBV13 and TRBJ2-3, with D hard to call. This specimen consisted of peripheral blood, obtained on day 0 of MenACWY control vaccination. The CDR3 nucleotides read TGTGCCAGCAGCTTAGGGTCCGCGGATACGCAGTATTTT. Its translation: CASSLGSADTQYF.